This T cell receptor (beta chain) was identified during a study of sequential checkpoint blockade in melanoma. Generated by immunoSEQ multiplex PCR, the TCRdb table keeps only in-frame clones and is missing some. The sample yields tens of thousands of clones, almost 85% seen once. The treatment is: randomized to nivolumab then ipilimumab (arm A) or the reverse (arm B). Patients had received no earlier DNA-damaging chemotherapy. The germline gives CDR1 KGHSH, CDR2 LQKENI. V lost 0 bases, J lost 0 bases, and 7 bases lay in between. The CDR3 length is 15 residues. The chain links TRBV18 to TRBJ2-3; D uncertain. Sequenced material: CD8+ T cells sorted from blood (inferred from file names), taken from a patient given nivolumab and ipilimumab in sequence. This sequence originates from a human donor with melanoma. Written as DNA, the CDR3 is TGTGCCAGCTCACCACCTGAGTCTAGCACAGATACGCAGTATTTT. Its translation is CASSPPESSTDTQYF.